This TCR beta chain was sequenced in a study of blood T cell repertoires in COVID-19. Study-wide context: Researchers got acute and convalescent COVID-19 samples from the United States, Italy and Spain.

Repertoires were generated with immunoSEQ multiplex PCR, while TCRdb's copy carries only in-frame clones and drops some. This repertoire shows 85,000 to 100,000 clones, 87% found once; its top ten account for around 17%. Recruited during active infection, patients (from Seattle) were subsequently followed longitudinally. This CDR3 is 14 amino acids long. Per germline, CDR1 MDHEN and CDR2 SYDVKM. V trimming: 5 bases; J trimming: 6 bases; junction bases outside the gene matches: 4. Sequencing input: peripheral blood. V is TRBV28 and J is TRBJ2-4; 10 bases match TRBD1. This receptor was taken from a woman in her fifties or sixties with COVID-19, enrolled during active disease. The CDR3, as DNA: TGTGCCAGCAGTGCGCGGACAGGGGGAAACATTCAGTACTTC. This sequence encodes CASSARTGGNIQYF. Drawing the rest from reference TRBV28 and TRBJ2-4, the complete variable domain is DVKVTQSSRYLVKRTGEKVFLECVQDMDHENMFWYRQDPGLGLRLIYFSYDVKMKEKGDIPEGYSVSREKKERFSLILESASTNQTSMYLCASSARTGGNIQYFGAGTRLSVL.